Shown below are 22 T cell receptor beta chains from a single sample sequenced in a study of blood T cell repertoires in COVID-19. Assay used: immunoSEQ multiplex PCR; TCRdb lists only in-frame clones, some missing. This table has about 350,000 clones, more than 70% appearing once. Sequences were obtained from peripheral blood. These receptors originate from a woman aged 55-69 years with COVID-19, enrolled during active disease.

The chain has TRBV3-1 (or the pseudogene TRBV3-2) and TRBJ2-5; 14 bases are shared with TRBD2. CDR1 and CDR2 (germline): LGHDT, YNNKEL (reference sequence). This CDR3 region has 17 residues. V gave up 2 bases and J gave up 1 base; unmatched junction bases: 3. CDR3 sequence (DNA): TGTGCCAGCAGCCAACCCGGGACTAGCGGGGGCCAAGAGACCCAGTACTTC. Its translation: CASSQPGTSGGQETQYF.

This clone was picked up one time. The V call is TRBV5-6, the J call TRBJ1-2; 7 bases fit TRBD1. Unmatched junction bases numbered 6, after V lost 0 bases and J lost 4 bases. CDR3 length: 15 amino acids. Germline values: CDR1 SGHDT, CDR2 YYEEEE. The CDR3 DNA is TGTGCCAGCAGCTTGGGGGGACAGCGATCCTATGGCTACACCTTC. Translated: CASSLGGQRSYGYTF. The variable domain in full, completed from reference TRBV5-6 and TRBJ1-2, reads DAGVTQSPTHLIKTRGQQVTLRCSPKSGHDTVSWYQQALGQGPQFIFQYYEEEERQRGNFPDRFSGHQFPNYSSELNVNALLLGDSALYLCASSLGGQRSYGYTFGSGTRLTVV.

This sequence joins TRBV29-1 and TRBJ2-3; 10 nucleotides align to TRBD1. The V gene's germline CDR1 is SQVTM and CDR2 ANQGSEA. With V trimmed by 6 bases and J by 2 bases, 5 bases remained unmatched. The CDR3 is 14 residues long. CDR3 region: CSVGGQGHTDTQYF. The CDR3 region has the DNA TGCAGCGTCGGGGGACAGGGGCACACAGATACGCAGTATTTT.

The chain joins TRBV4-1 to TRBJ1-5; D unresolved. Per the germline V gene, CDR1 is MGHRA and CDR2 is YSYEKL. The CDR3 is 14 amino acids. V was trimmed by 1 base and J by 4 bases, leaving 8 bases between them. CDR3 protein: CASSQVRENQPQHF. The CDR3 DNA follows: TGCGCCAGCAGCCAAGTCCGGGAAAATCAGCCCCAGCATTTT.

The V gene is TRBV10-2, the J gene TRBJ2-7; 8 bases match TRBD1. This CDR3 has 16 residues. CDR1 and CDR2 (germline): WSHSY, SAAADI. The V and J ends lost 4 bases and 6 bases, in that order; junction bases with no gene match: 14. CDR3 residues: CASSVRGGQGASEQYF. The CDR3 coding sequence is TGCGCCAGCAGTGTGAGGGGTGGGCAGGGGGCGTCCGAGCAGTACTTC.

The rearrangement links TRBV19 to TRBJ1-6, with unresolved D. Germline CDR1 and CDR2: LNHDA and SQIVND (reference sequence). The ends were cut back, 7 bases at V and 5 bases at J, with 12 bases in the middle. The CDR3 is 14 amino acids. CDR3 loop: CASKRDTNNSPLHF. The DNA of the CDR3 is TGTGCCAGTAAACGAGACACAAATAATTCACCCCTCCACTTT.

The rearrangement joins TRBV12-3 or TRBV12-4 to TRBJ1-5; no clear D. The CDR3 totals 13 residues. V was trimmed by 5 bases and J by 9 bases, leaving 14 bases between them. The CDR3 nucleotides are TGTGCCAGCAGTGCCCTCTTGATCGGGCCCCAGCATTTT. Protein sequence: CASSALLIGPQHF.

The CDR3 loop is CASSQSAAFTEAFF. For the CDR3, the DNA is TGTGCCAGCAGCCAATCCGCGGCGTTCACTGAAGCTTTCTTT. The chain is built from TRBV3-1 (or the pseudogene TRBV3-2) and TRBJ1-1, with unresolved D. Germline V gene sequence: CDR1 LGHDT, CDR2 YNNKEL (reference sequence). The CDR3 runs to 14 residues. The V end was cut by 2 bases, the J end by 4 bases, with 11 bases between.

The rearrangement uses TRBV11-2 and TRBJ1-3, with 8 bases lining up with TRBD1. This CDR3 has 15 amino acids. Germline CDR1 and CDR2: SGHAT and FQNNGV. Unmatched junction bases numbered 3, after V lost 5 bases and J lost 0 bases. DNA of the CDR3: TGTGCCAGCAGCCCAGGGACAGGCTCTGGAAACACCATATATTTT. This gives the protein CASSPGTGSGNTIYF.

V usage is TRBV25-1 and J usage is TRBJ1-2; possibly TRBD1 for D (6 bases). The CDR3 totals 16 residues. Germline V CDR1 and CDR2: MGHDK, SYGVNS. The V end was cut by 3 bases, the J end by 4 bases, with 18 bases between. This chain's CDR3 is CASSETPGQSAYGYTF. CDR3 bases: TGTGCCAGCAGTGAGACCCCCGGACAGTCCGCCTATGGCTACACCTTC.

This chain uses TRBV4-1 with TRBJ1-3; D unresolved. This CDR3 contains 14 residues. CDR1 and CDR2 from the germline V gene are MGHRA and YSYEKL. V lost 0 bases and J 8 bases, leaving 11 bases between the germline ends. In nucleotides, the CDR3 is TGCGCCAGCAGCCAAGACAGCCGAGGAGACACCATATATTTT. This translates into CASSQDSRGDTIYF.

J is TRBJ1-1 and V is TRBV7-9; TRBD1 might be the D (6 bases). The length of the CDR3 is 16 residues. CDR1 and CDR2 (germline): SEHNR, FQNEAQ (reference sequence). The V gene lost 5 bases and the J gene lost 4 bases, with 20 bases spanning the gap. This CDR3 reads CASSPEGGGLATEAFF. CDR3 bases: TGTGCCAGCAGCCCGGAGGGCGGGGGGCTCGCCACTGAAGCTTTCTTT.

Worth noting for this clone: Germline is not matched at one junction end, which may reflect a read error. This chain connects TRBV18 to TRBJ1-5; TRBD1 agrees at 8 bases. The CDR3 totals 19 residues. Germline CDR1 is KGHSH and CDR2 is LQKENI. Here the CDR3 DNA reads TGTGCCAGCTCCCCACCTAACCGACAGGGGAGGCATGGCAATCAGCCCCAGCATTTT. Translated: CASSPPNRQGRHGNQPQHF.

The rearrangement links TRBV19 to TRBJ1-2, with D possibly TRBD1 on 5 matching bases. V was shortened by 3 bases and J by 0 bases, with 14 bases between the two germline ends. The germline V gene encodes CDR1 LNHDA and CDR2 SQIVND (reference sequence). There are 16 residues in the CDR3. The CDR3 nucleotides read TGTGCCAGTAGTATGCAGGGAGGGTGGGCTAACTATGGCTACACCTTC. Encoded protein: CASSMQGGWANYGYTF. Supplemented by reference TRBV19 and TRBJ1-2, the full variable domain reads DGGITQSPKYLFRKEGQNVTLSCEQNLNHDAMYWYRQDPGQGLRLIYYSQIVNDFQKGDIAEGYSVSREKKESFPLTVTSAQKNPTAFYLCASSMQGGWANYGYTFGSGTRLTVV.

The chain has TRBV28 and TRBJ2-7; no clear D. The CDR3 runs 14 residues. Germline assignment: CDR1 MDHEN and CDR2 SYDVKM. Trimming left V 6 bases short and J 6 bases short, with 18 bases between. The chain's CDR3 is CASSPLTPPGEQYF. The CDR3 DNA is TGTGCCAGCAGCCCGTTGACACCGCCCGGCGAGCAGTACTTC.

The chain couples TRBV5-5 to TRBJ1-3; the match to TRBD1 covers 7 bases. The germline V gene has CDR1 SGHKS and CDR2 YYEKEE (reference sequence). V lost 4 bases to trimming and J lost 4 bases; unmatched junction nucleotides: 11. This CDR3 spans 16 amino acids. CDR3 sequence: CASSGQAASSGNTIYF. CDR3 nucleotide sequence: TGTGCCAGCAGCGGACAGGCGGCTTCTTCAGGAAACACCATATATTTT.

V usage is TRBV7-9 and J usage is TRBJ1-2; D unresolved. Trimming stripped 2 bases from V and 1 base from J, with 5 bases between. The V gene's germline CDR1 is SEHNR and CDR2 FQNEAQ (reference sequence). This CDR3 region has 13 residues. The CDR3 DNA sequence: TGTGCCAGCAGCTTACAGAATAACTATGGCTACACCTTC. It is translated as CASSLQNNYGYTF.

This chain uses TRBV5-1 with TRBJ1-3, with D hard to call. Germline V gene data show CDR1 as SGHRS and CDR2 as YFSETQ. V shed 5 bases and J shed 4 bases, with 10 bases lying between them. The CDR3 runs 13 residues. For the CDR3, the DNA is TGCGCCAGCAGAGACCCAGGAGGAAACACCATATATTTT. Translated, it gives CASRDPGGNTIYF.

The V call is TRBV19, the J call TRBJ2-2; a weak D match, TRBD2 (5 bases). Trimming removed 8 bases from V and 6 bases from J, with 16 bases in between. Germline V gene sequence: CDR1 LNHDA, CDR2 SQIVND (reference sequence). This CDR3 is 14 amino acids long. CDR3 sequence (DNA): TGTGCCAGTCAGGTCCAGCGGTTAGCCGGGGAGCTGTTTTTT. Its protein product is CASQVQRLAGELFF.

This chain connects TRBV6-5 to TRBJ1-1; D remains ambiguous. CDR3 size: 14 residues. Germline values: CDR1 MNHEY, CDR2 SVGAGI. V shed 6 bases and J shed 3 bases, with 14 bases lying between them. CDR3 in amino acids: CASRLHGSYTEAFF. The CDR3 DNA follows: TGTGCCAGCAGACTCCACGGTAGTTACACTGAAGCTTTCTTT.

The V gene is TRBV7-2, the J gene TRBJ1-1, with 10 positions matching TRBD1. V shed 7 bases, J shed 4 bases, and the junction held 15 bases outside the gene matches. The CDR3 length is 17 residues. Germline V gene sequence: CDR1 SGHTA, CDR2 FQGNSA. CDR3 in DNA: TGTGCCAGCACTCCCATAAGACGGACAGGGGGGTCCACTGAAGCTTTCTTT. This gives the protein CASTPIRRTGGSTEAFF. Variable domain in full (rest from reference TRBV7-2 and TRBJ1-1): GAGVSQSPSNKVTEKGKDVELRCDPISGHTALYWYRQSLGQGLEFLIYFQGNSAPDKSGLPSDRFSAERTGGSVSTLTIQRTQQEDSAVYLCASTPIRRTGGSTEAFFGQGTRLTVV.

This chain links TRBV20-1 with TRBJ1-5; D gene unclear. Germline lookup yields CDR1 DFQATT and CDR2 SNEGSKA (reference sequence). CDR3 length equals 14 residues. V dropped 3 bases and J dropped 6 bases, with 15 bases sitting between them. This CDR3 is CSASGRDVSQPQHF. The CDR3 DNA reads TGCAGTGCTAGTGGACGGGATGTTAGTCAGCCCCAGCATTTT.